These 28 T cell receptor beta chains came from one sample sequenced in a study of blood T cells in healthy people across ages. Alongside a J-beta primer mix, a sample-barcoded 5' primer served in a second PCR lasting roughly 7 to 11 cycles. TCRdb processed the 5' RACE reads anew with MiXCR; each CDR3 protein has one entry. The sample has 660,000 or so distinct CDR3 sequences, 58% seen once. Sequenced input: blood. The source of these receptors is a man between 60 and 70 years old in good health.

This clonotype has a handful of counts. The chain is built from TRBV4-1 and TRBJ2-1; TRBD1 agrees at 9 bases. The junction had 11 bases not matched to a gene; V was cut back by 3 bases and J by 8 bases. Germline V gene data show CDR1 as MGHRA and CDR2 as YSYEKL. CDR3 length equals 16 residues. CDR3 sequence reads: CASSQTQGQGIDEQFF. The CDR3, as DNA: TGCGCCAGCAGCCAGACGCAGGGACAGGGTATCGATGAGCAGTTCTTC.

The CDR3 sequence is CASSQERGVTDTQYF. The CDR3 coding sequence is TGCGCCAGCAGCCAAGAGCGGGGGGTCACAGATACGCAGTATTTT. The chain has TRBV4-1 and TRBJ2-3; 8 bases are shared with TRBD2. CDR3 size: 15 residues. Germline CDR1 is MGHRA and CDR2 is YSYEKL. Trimming took 0 bases from V and 2 from J; bases not matched to a gene: 1.

This clonotype was seen a few times. The chain uses TRBV7-9 and TRBJ1-1; D remains ambiguous. Trimming took off 2 bases at V and 3 bases at J, with 16 bases between the two ends. The CDR3 is made up of 16 amino acids. Germline lookup yields CDR1 SEHNR and CDR2 FQNEAQ (reference sequence). The CDR3 DNA reads TGTGCCAGCAGCTTATCGGGCGTTCTTCGGGACACTGAAGCTTTCTTT. This encodes CASSLSGVLRDTEAFF.

The V call is TRBV6-5, the J call TRBJ1-4; D gene ambiguous. Germline V gene data show CDR1 as MNHEY and CDR2 as SVGAGI. V was pared by 0 bases and J by 8 bases, with 13 bases between. This CDR3 is 15 amino acids long. CDR3 coding DNA: TGTGCCAGCAGTTACTCGCGGGCAGACGGGGAAAAACTGTTTTTT. It translates to CASSYSRADGEKLFF.

The rearrangement links TRBV21-1 to TRBJ2-5; the table gives TRBD2 as D, unverified against the DNA. The DNA end is more similar to TRBJ2-7, so the J call may be wrong. TRBV21-1 is an annotated pseudogene. The CDR3 runs 12 residues. DNA of the CDR3: TGTGCCCCGGCTAGGGAAGGTTACGAGCAGTACTTC. Amino acid sequence: CAPAREGYEQYF.

This clonotype was detected only once. This chain connects TRBV5-1 to TRBJ2-3; D gene unclear. CDR1 is SGHRS and CDR2 is YFSETQ in the germline V gene. Trimming cost V 0 bases and J 2 bases, with 10 bases left between them. The CDR3 spans 15 residues. The CDR3 protein is CASSLGAGPTDTQYF. The CDR3 bases are TGCGCCAGCAGCTTGGGGGCAGGACCCACAGATACGCAGTATTTT.

V usage is TRBV10-3 and J usage is TRBJ2-1; D not resolved. Deletions cut 7 bases from V and 10 bases from J, with 11 bases between. The CDR3 extends over 11 amino acids. The germline CDR1 and CDR2 sequences are ENHRY and SYGVKD. The CDR3 sequence: CAINANGEQFF. DNA of the CDR3: TGTGCCATCAACGCCAATGGGGAGCAGTTCTTC.

The chain recombines TRBV20-1 with TRBJ2-4; D may match TRBD1 or TRBD2 (5 bases each). Germline CDR1 and CDR2: DFQATT and SNEGSKA (reference sequence). The CDR3 totals 14 residues. V was trimmed by 0 bases and J by 8 bases, leaving 14 bases between them. CDR3 sequence: CSARDPGAGHIQYF. The CDR3 DNA sequence: TGCAGTGCTAGAGATCCCGGGGCCGGACACATTCAGTACTTC.

The chain combines TRBV5-1 with TRBJ1-1; a weak D match, TRBD1 (5 bases). The CDR3 extends over 15 amino acids. Germline V gene lookup returns CDR1 SGHRS and CDR2 YFSETQ. V shed 0 bases and J shed 4 bases, with 13 bases lying between them. This CDR3 is CASSLGVRAGTEAFF. CDR3 DNA: TGCGCCAGCAGCTTGGGGGTCAGGGCCGGCACTGAAGCTTTCTTT.

The chain links TRBV10-3 to TRBJ2-1; TRBD2 matches at 12 bases. The CDR3 has 14 amino acids. Germline CDR1 is ENHRY and CDR2 is SYGVKD. V shed 6 bases and J 9 bases; nucleotides not matched to a gene: 6. The CDR3 reads CAISSTSGGFEQFF. In nucleotides, the CDR3 is TGTGCCATCAGCTCTACTAGCGGGGGGTTTGAGCAGTTCTTC.

The V gene is TRBV21-1, the J gene TRBJ2-6; the tabulated D call, TRBD1, remains unverified against the DNA. TRBV21-1 is described as a pseudogene. This CDR3 spans 18 amino acids. CDR3 loop: CASTPTQGRAAGANVLTF. For the CDR3, the DNA is TGTGCCAGCACGCCAACACAGGGCCGCGCTGCTGGGGCCAACGTCCTGACTTTC.

V usage is TRBV20-1 and J usage is TRBJ1-6; D is undetermined. The V gene lost 1 base and the J gene lost 0 bases, with 10 bases spanning the gap. CDR1 is DFQATT and CDR2 is SNEGSKA in the germline V gene (reference sequence). The CDR3 has 16 residues. The CDR3 nucleotides are TGCAGTGCTAGAGCCGGGGAGAGCTCCTATAATTCACCCCTCCACTTT. This gives the protein CSARAGESSYNSPLHF.

The V and J genes are TRBV5-1 and TRBJ2-5; TRBD2 agrees at 9 bases. This CDR3 region has 16 residues. V shed 0 bases and J 4 bases; nucleotides not matched to a gene: 7. Germline V gene data show CDR1 as SGHRS and CDR2 as YFSETQ. The CDR3 DNA reads as TGCGCCAGCAGCTTGGCCGGAGCGGGGGGCGGAGAGACCCAGTACTTC. This translates into CASSLAGAGGGETQYF.

This chain joins TRBV7-2 and TRBJ2-7; no definite D call. The CDR3 is 15 residues long. Germline V CDR1 and CDR2: SGHTA, FQGNSA. V lost 3 bases to trimming and J lost 5 bases, with 17 bases between them. The CDR3 coding sequence is TGTGCCAGCAGCTTCGCCGGGCCGCAGCTGGACGAGCAGTACTTC. Translating gives CASSFAGPQLDEQYF. The variable domain in full, with the rest retrieved from reference TRBV7-2 and TRBJ2-7, is GAGVSQSPSNKVTEKGKDVELRCDPISGHTALYWYRQSLGQGLEFLIYFQGNSAPDKSGLPSDRFSAERTGGSVSTLTIQRTQQEDSAVYLCASSFAGPQLDEQYFGPGTRLTVT.

This clonotype has a count of ten or more. This chain connects TRBV20-1 to TRBJ1-2, with no clear D. Between the trimmed V and J ends, which lost 6 bases and 4 bases, there was a span of 18 bases. The CDR3 length is 14 residues. CDR1 and CDR2 (germline): DFQATT, SNEGSKA (reference sequence). The CDR3, as DNA: TGCAGTGCAAGACTAAGGACGGATGCCTATGGCTACACCTTC. Translated, it gives CSARLRTDAYGYTF.

This clonotype showed up many times. This chain joins TRBV20-1 and TRBJ2-2, with D perhaps matching TRBD2 (5 bases). CDR1 is DFQATT and CDR2 is SNEGSKA in the germline V gene (reference sequence). The CDR3 is 14 amino acids. Deletions cut 5 bases from V and 0 bases from J, with 10 bases between. The CDR3 sequence is CSAPGSSNTGELFF. The CDR3, as DNA: TGCAGTGCTCCGGGATCCTCGAACACCGGGGAGCTGTTTTTT.

The chain employs TRBV18 and TRBJ2-4, with TRBD2 identical over 7 bases. The germline V gene encodes CDR1 KGHSH and CDR2 LQKENI. V was clipped by 3 bases and J by 1 base; unmatched bases: 15. This CDR3 has 19 residues. CDR3 DNA sequence: TGTGCCAGCTCACCGTCCGACGCCTCTAGCGGCCGGGCCAAAAACATTCAGTACTTC. This codes for CASSPSDASSGRAKNIQYF.

The V call is TRBV2, the J call TRBJ2-4; no definite D call. Judging by the DNA end, TRBJ2-5 fits better; the J call may be wrong. The CDR3 is 15 residues long. In germline, CDR1 is SNHLY, CDR2 FYNNEI. CDR3 DNA sequence: TGTGCCAGCAGTGAGGGTTGGGGATTTGGAGAGACCCAGTACTTC. Encoded protein: CASSEGWGFGETQYF.

The chain joins TRBV20-1 to TRBJ1-6; D is perhaps TRBD1 (5 bases). Looked up from germline, CDR1 is DFQATT and CDR2 is SNEGSKA (reference sequence). This CDR3 spans 17 amino acids. V was trimmed by 6 bases and J by 6 bases, leaving 24 bases between them. CDR3 region: CSAESQGWGFINSPLHF. CDR3 coding DNA: TGCAGTGCCGAGTCCCAGGGATGGGGATTTATTAATTCACCCCTCCACTTT.

Concerning this clonotype itself: This may stem from a read error, because a much larger clone lies one nucleotide away. The rearrangement joins TRBV5-1 to TRBJ2-1; D might be TRBD2 (6 bases). This CDR3 has 15 residues. V was cut by 9 bases and J by 0 bases, with 16 bases left in between. Germline values: CDR1 SGHRS, CDR2 YFSETQ. CDR3 in amino acids: CANRGDSTSYNEQFF. The CDR3 bases are TGCGCCAACAGAGGGGACTCCACCTCCTACAATGAGCAGTTCTTC.

The rearrangement uses TRBV21-1 and TRBJ2-3. TRBV21-1 is assigned pseudogene status. This CDR3 has 16 residues. CDR3 residues: CASSKIGCVCTDTQYF. The DNA for the CDR3 is TGTGCCAGCAGCAAAATAGGATGCGTGTGCACAGATACGCAGTATTTT.

This sequence joins TRBV11-1 and TRBJ1-6; 7 nucleotides line up with TRBD1. Germline CDR1 SGHAT, CDR2 FQDESV (reference sequence). The V and J ends lost 3 bases and 8 bases, in that order; junction bases with no gene match: 7. The CDR3 contains 15 residues. CDR3 coding DNA: TGTGCCAGCAGCTTCTACAGGGGACCGTATTCACCCCTCCACTTT. It is translated as CASSFYRGPYSPLHF.

This clonotype was detected only a few times. V and J are TRBV12-3 or TRBV12-4 and TRBJ2-5; D might be TRBD1 or TRBD2, each matching 5 bases. The V end was cut by 4 bases, the J end by 5 bases, with 11 bases between. This CDR3 contains 13 residues. CDR3 sequence reads: CASSSGDLETQYF. CDR3 coding DNA: TGTGCCAGCAGTTCCGGGGACCTCGAGACCCAGTACTTC.

In regard to this clonotype: A read error may produce the germline difference seen at one junction end. The genes are TRBV20-1 and TRBJ2-5, with 8 bases aligning to TRBD1. Germline V gene sequence: CDR1 DFQATT, CDR2 SNEGSKA (reference sequence). The CDR3 is 12 residues long. The CDR3 loop reads CSASRGQVTQYF. The CDR3 DNA sequence: TGCAGTGCTAGCAGGGGGCAAGTGACCCAGTACTTC.

Ten or more counts support this clonotype. The chain uses TRBV20-1 and TRBJ2-7, with a possible D match to TRBD1 (6 bases). Germline-derived CDR1 and CDR2 are DFQATT and SNEGSKA (reference sequence). The CDR3 covers 13 residues. With 0 bases removed from V and 5 bases from J, the gap between germline ends came to 11 bases. The CDR3 region is CSARDPAGDEQYF. CDR3 DNA sequence: TGCAGTGCTAGAGATCCGGCAGGGGACGAGCAGTACTTC.

In this sample, this clonotype turned up a few times. The chain links TRBV20-1 to TRBJ2-7; 7 bases are shared with TRBD2. This CDR3 comprises 14 residues. CDR1 DFQATT and CDR2 SNEGSKA come from the germline V gene (reference sequence). With V trimmed by 1 base and J by 2 bases, 5 bases remained unmatched. The DNA of the CDR3 is TGCAGTGCTAGAGTTACAGCGGGGACCTACGAGCAGTACTTC. This translates into CSARVTAGTYEQYF.

This clonotype was observed a handful of times. The chain couples TRBV7-2 to TRBJ2-4, with TRBD2 matching 9 bases. The trim removed 1 base at V and 5 bases at J, leaving 6 bases unmatched. In germline, CDR1 is SGHTA, CDR2 FQGNSA. The CDR3 totals 16 residues. The CDR3 protein is CASSLGVSGGQNIQYF. CDR3 coding DNA: TGTGCCAGCAGCTTAGGCGTTAGCGGGGGACAAAACATTCAGTACTTC.

The gene calls are TRBV5-6 and TRBJ1-1; D is unclear. Deletions cut 3 bases from V and 6 bases from J, with 15 bases between. This CDR3 spans 14 amino acids. Germline CDR1 is SGHDT and CDR2 is YYEEEE. The CDR3 bases are TGTGCCAGCAGCTCCATAATGGGGATGGCTGAAGCTTTCTTT. It translates to CASSSIMGMAEAFF.